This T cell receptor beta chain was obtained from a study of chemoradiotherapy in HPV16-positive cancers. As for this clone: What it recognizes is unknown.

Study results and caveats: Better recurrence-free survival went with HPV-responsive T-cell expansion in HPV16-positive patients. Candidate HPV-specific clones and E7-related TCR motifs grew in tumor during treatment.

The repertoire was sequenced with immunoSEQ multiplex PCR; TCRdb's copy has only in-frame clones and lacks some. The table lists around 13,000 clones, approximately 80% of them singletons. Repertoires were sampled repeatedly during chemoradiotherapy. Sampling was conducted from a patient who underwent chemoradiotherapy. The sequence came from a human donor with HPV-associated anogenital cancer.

The CDR3 here is CASSLAVGPGNTDTQYF. The CDR3 DNA follows: TGTGCCAGCAGCTTAGCGGTCGGTCCAGGGAACACAGATACGCAGTATTTT. The chain carries TRBV7-9 and TRBJ2-3; possibly TRBD1 for D (5 bases). CDR1 is SEHNR and CDR2 is FQNEAQ in the germline V gene (reference sequence). Trimming pared 0 bases from V and 2 bases from J, leaving 15 bases between. CDR3 size: 17 residues.